This T cell receptor (beta chain) came from a study of CD8 T cells in Susac syndrome. Study-wide points: An acknowledgment was made by the study that its TCR sequencing and HLA analysis involved relatively few individuals.

The sample holds a few counts of this clonotype. Its target is unknown. Recently defined diagnostic criteria classed the Susac syndrome patients as definite or probable. Roughly 0.45 to 1 ug RNA was reverse transcribed with random hexamers. TCRdb itself ran the immunoSEQ multiplex PCR reads through MiXCR, one entry per CDR3 protein. The sample lists around 25,000 distinct CDR3 sequences, around 93% occurring once. V was cut by 1 base and J by 1 base, with 7 bases left in between. CDR3 length equals 15 residues. Germline V lookup: CDR1 SGHVS, CDR2 FQNEAQ. Specimen: CD8+ T cells from PBMCs. The chain joins TRBV7-8 to TRBJ2-2; D uncertain. This receptor was obtained from a human donor with Susac syndrome. The CDR3 coding sequence is TGTGCCAGCAGCTTAGTACAAGGGAACACCGGGGAGCTGTTTTTT. It is translated as CASSLVQGNTGELFF.